This entry is about one T cell receptor beta chain. Its target is unknown. A much larger clone is a single base away; this may be a read error. This specimen comes from a study of identical twins. Study results and caveats: The same donors were not followed; conclusions instead depended on cross-sectional statistical analysis.

TCRdb independently ran MiXCR on the 5' RACE reads; one entry per CDR3 protein. Seen here are under 900,000 distinct CDR3 sequences, roughly an eighth observed once, and the top ten hold 1.5% to 2%. The sample was also reused in another study, on yellow fever vaccine responses in identical twins.

The specimen was PBMCs. This clonotype was obtained from a woman between 18 and 30 years old in good health.

CDR3 DNA sequence: TGTGCCAGCAGTTCTTTTGGGGAGACCCACTACTTC. Amino acid sequence: CASSSFGETHYF. The V call is TRBV12-3 or TRBV12-4, the J call TRBJ2-5; tentatively, D is TRBD2 (5 bases). The CDR3 loop spans 12 amino acids.